Listed below are T cell receptor beta chains from one sample, sequenced in a study of blood T cell repertoires in COVID-19. Measured with immunoSEQ multiplex PCR; TCRdb has only the in-frame clones, and not every one. This sample has 31,000 or so clones, with 86% found just once. The source material was peripheral blood. These receptors were obtained from a human donor with active COVID-19. The donor label of this sample is uncertain. CDR3s include the opening cysteine and the closing phenylalanine or tryptophan. Each record gives: D gene, clone size, J gene, V gene, CDR3 DNA, CDR3 protein. D genes are given only for firm matches. The size entry is marked missing in some rows and otherwise reads once, few, many or a size class.

NA | NA | TRBJ2-1 | TRBV5-1 | TGCGCCAGCAGCGCGGACTCAACCAATGAGCAGTTCTTC | CASSADSTNEQFF
NA | NA | TRBJ1-1 | TRBV5-8 | TGTGCCAGCAGCTTTGGACAGTTCACTGAAGCTTTCTTT | CASSFGQFTEAFF
NA | few | TRBJ2-5 | TRBV10-2 | TGCGCCAGCCGCAATAGGGCGGGATCGGAGACCCAGTACTTC | CASRNRAGSETQYF
TRBD2 | NA | TRBJ2-2 | TRBV2 | TGTGCCAGCTCCTCTCATAGCGGGGGCCTAACCGGGGAGCTGTTTTTT | CASSSHSGGLTGELFF
NA | NA | TRBJ1-5 | TRBV28 | TGTGCCAGCAGTTTAGAACAGGGAGATCAGCCCCAGCATTTT | CASSLEQGDQPQHF
TRBD1 | NA | TRBJ1-6 | TRBV5-1 | TGCGCCAGCAGCGACGACAGGGGAAGCTCCTATAATTCACCCCTCCACTTT | CASSDDRGSSYNSPLHF
TRBD1 | NA | TRBJ1-5 | TRBV7-2 | TGTGCCAGCAGGGCGGACAGGGGCGCTGGGCCCCAGCATTTT | CASRADRGAGPQHF
TRBD2 | NA | TRBJ2-3 | TRBV3-1/TRBV3-2 | TGTGCCAGCAGCCTGGGACTAGCGGGAACAGATACGCAGTATTTT | CASSLGLAGTDTQYF
NA | once | TRBJ2-7 | TRBV10-3 | TGTGCCATCAGCCCAGGGTGGAGGGGCCGCGAGCAGTACTTC | CAISPGWRGREQYF
TRBD1 | NA | TRBJ1-1 | TRBV19 | TGTGCCAGTAGTACCGAGACAGGGGCGAACACTGAAGCTTTCTTT | CASSTETGANTEAFF
TRBD2 | NA | TRBJ2-3 | TRBV7-3 | TGTGCCAGCAGCTTAGGAGCGGGAGCGGCAGATACGCAGTATTTT | CASSLGAGAADTQYF
NA | NA | TRBJ2-1 | TRBV9 | TGTGCCAGCAGCGCCGAGGGTCCTACCTACAATGAGCAGTTCTTC | CASSAEGPTYNEQFF
TRBD1 | NA | TRBJ2-7 | TRBV20-1 | TGCAGTGCTAGTCCAGGGGGCTACGAGCAGTACTTC | CSASPGGYEQYF
NA | NA | TRBJ2-5 | TRBV6-4 | TGTGCCAGCAGTGACTCGACTTCCTTAGAGACCCAGTACTTC | CASSDSTSLETQYF
TRBD1 | few | TRBJ1-4 | TRBV14 | TGTGCCAGCAATAAGGGGGCCGCTAATGAAAAACTGTTTTTT | CASNKGAANEKLFF
NA | NA | TRBJ2-7 | TRBV21-1 | TGTGCCAGCAGCAAAATGTGCGGGGCCCCCTACGAGCAGTACTTC | CASSKMCGAPYEQYF
TRBD2 | NA | TRBJ2-1 | TRBV6-2/TRBV6-3 | TGTGCCAGCAGTAGACCGGGGACTAGCGGGAGGTACAATGAGCAGTTCTTC | CASSRPGTSGRYNEQFF
NA | few | TRBJ1-3 | TRBV5-6 | TGTGCCAGCAGCGACTCAGGGATTGCTGGAAACACCATATATTTT | CASSDSGIAGNTIYF
TRBD2 | NA | TRBJ2-1 | TRBV19 | TGTGCCAGTAGTTTCAGCGGGGGTTACAATGAGCAGTTCTTC | CASSFSGGYNEQFF
NA | NA | TRBJ2-1 | TRBV6-2/TRBV6-3 | TGTGCCAGCAGTCGCGTCCGATACAATGAGCAGTTCTTC | CASSRVRYNEQFF
TRBD2 | NA | TRBJ2-1 | TRBV4-2 | TGTGCCAGCAGCCAAGACGCTAGCGGGATATACAATGAGCAGTTCTTC | CASSQDASGIYNEQFF
NA | few | TRBJ2-3 | TRBV5-1 | TGCGCCAGCAGCTTTAAAGGGAGTAGCACAGATACGCAGTATTTT | CASSFKGSSTDTQYF